This T cell receptor (beta chain) was captured in a study of cytomegalovirus exposure and HLA in healthy donors. Study-wide background: An earlier analysis found some 100 million unique TCR beta sequences from approximately 170 million T cells. General study findings and limits: Reports showed the classifier diagnosing cytomegalovirus status with high specificity and sensitivity. As a later analysis revealed, the rate of TCR association differed by HLA locus, with DRB1 most and HLA-C fewest. A list of 164 TCR beta chains associated with cytomegalovirus was given.

Turning to this clone: Its antigen remains unidentified.

It was with 60 Vbeta and 13 Jbeta primers that the PCR ran. TCRdb's copy holds only in-frame clones and misses some; the assay was immunoSEQ multiplex PCR. The sample's table shows some 130,000 clones. CDR3 length: 15 amino acids. V dropped 4 bases and J dropped 3; count of bases not matched to a gene: 4. CDR1 and CDR2 (germline): SGHTA, FQGTGA. This TCR came from a woman aged 40 to 50 in good health and CMV-seropositive. The sample comprised PBMCs. The chain recombines TRBV7-3 with TRBJ2-1; 9 positions match TRBD2. The CDR3 DNA sequence: TGTGCCAGCAGCTCGGGACTAGCAGTCTACAATGAGCAGTTCTTC. It translates to CASSSGLAVYNEQFF.